Each of the 9 T cell receptor beta chains below was sequenced from the same sample in a study of T-cell reconstitution after alpha-beta-depleted transplantation in children. Unique molecular identifiers were used in preparing the TCRbeta library. TCRdb re-called the PCR reads with MiXCR, one entry per CDR3 protein. The sample lists 200,000 to 300,000 distinct CDR3 sequences; about 12% were seen once. This sample comprised PBMCs from the stem cell graft donor, obtained from the stem cell graft. Receptor source: a human donor who donated a stem cell graft to a child with acute lymphoblastic leukemia.

This clonotype was recorded a few times. The rearrangement uses TRBV4-2 and TRBJ2-2, with 9 bases fitting TRBD2. The germline V gene encodes CDR1 LGHNA and CDR2 YNFKEQ. Trimming cost V 6 bases and J 7 bases; bases outside gene matches: 9. This CDR3 region has 15 residues. CDR3 nucleotide sequence: TGTGCCAGCAGTCCGGCGGGGGGGCCTAACGGGGAGCTGTTTTTT. This gives the protein CASSPAGGPNGELFF.

In its sample, this clonotype was seen many times. The J gene is TRBJ2-1, the V gene TRBV14; D is perhaps TRBD1 (5 bases). Trimming shortened V by 2 bases and J by 10 bases, and 6 bases separated the two germline ends. The CDR3 loop spans 11 amino acids. The V gene's germline CDR1 is SGHDN and CDR2 FVKESK. DNA of the CDR3: TGTGCCAGCAGCCAAAACAGGGAGCAGTTCTTC. Residues: CASSQNREQFF.

This clonotype was observed many times. V is TRBV29-1 and J is TRBJ2-7; D is uncertain. The V end was cut by 7 bases, the J end by 4 bases, with 11 bases between. Germline V gene data show CDR1 as SQVTM and CDR2 as ANQGSEA. CDR3 size: 11 residues. The CDR3 spells CSGTVAYEQYF. The CDR3 DNA follows: TGCAGCGGGACGGTCGCTTACGAGCAGTACTTC.

This clonotype was detected many times. The gene calls are TRBV11-1 and TRBJ1-2; no definite D call. CDR3 length: 18 amino acids. V lost 7 bases, J lost 2 bases, and 26 bases lay in between. CDR1 and CDR2 from the germline V gene are SGHAT and FQDESV (reference sequence). The CDR3 is CASTEPPPAGRKNYGYTF. CDR3 nucleotide sequence: TGTGCCAGCACCGAACCGCCCCCCGCGGGCAGAAAAAACTATGGCTACACCTTC.

This clonotype has a count of ten or more. V gene TRBV5-1 combines with J gene TRBJ1-2; 11 bases match TRBD1. The germline gives CDR1 SGHRS, CDR2 YFSETQ. The CDR3 has 13 amino acids. Losses at the gene ends were 9 bases for V and 2 bases for J; bases not matched to a gene: 3. CDR3 DNA: TGCGCCAACGGACAGGGGGCGAACTATGGCTACACCTTC. It specifies CANGQGANYGYTF.

This clonotype was seen repeatedly, ten times or more. This chain joins TRBV7-9 and TRBJ2-7; D is uncertain. This CDR3 is 14 amino acids long. Germline V CDR1 and CDR2: SEHNR, FQNEAQ (reference sequence). V lost 5 bases and J lost 4, with 15 bases in between. The CDR3 region has the DNA TGTGCCAGCAGCCTTACGGGCCCCAAGTACGAGCAGTACTTC. Its translation is CASSLTGPKYEQYF.

There are many counts of this clonotype. The chain joins TRBV5-1 to TRBJ2-1, with TRBD2 matching 10 bases. The CDR3 is 15 residues long. V was pared by 2 bases and J by 4 bases, with 3 bases of the junction left unmatched. Germline V lookup: CDR1 SGHRS, CDR2 YFSETQ. Here the CDR3 DNA reads TGCGCCAGCAGCTTTTCAGCGGGAGGGTACAATGAGCAGTTCTTC. Its protein product is CASSFSAGGYNEQFF.

V is TRBV19 and J is TRBJ2-1, with 7 bases fitting TRBD2. V dropped 3 bases and J dropped 7; count of bases not matched to a gene: 6. Germline V gene lookup returns CDR1 LNHDA and CDR2 SQIVND (reference sequence). The CDR3 totals 14 residues. The CDR3 reads CASSMGGSVNEQFF. DNA of the CDR3: TGTGCCAGTAGTATGGGCGGGAGTGTTAATGAGCAGTTCTTC.

Many counts were recorded for this clonotype. V usage is TRBV12-3 or TRBV12-4 and J usage is TRBJ2-3; TRBD1 or TRBD2 may be the D gene (6 bases each). The CDR3 contains 16 residues. V lost 5 bases to trimming and J lost 3 bases, with 18 bases between them. The CDR3 protein is CASSVVPGARTDTQYF. In DNA form, the CDR3 reads TGTGCCAGCAGTGTGGTGCCGGGGGCGAGAACAGATACGCAGTATTTT.